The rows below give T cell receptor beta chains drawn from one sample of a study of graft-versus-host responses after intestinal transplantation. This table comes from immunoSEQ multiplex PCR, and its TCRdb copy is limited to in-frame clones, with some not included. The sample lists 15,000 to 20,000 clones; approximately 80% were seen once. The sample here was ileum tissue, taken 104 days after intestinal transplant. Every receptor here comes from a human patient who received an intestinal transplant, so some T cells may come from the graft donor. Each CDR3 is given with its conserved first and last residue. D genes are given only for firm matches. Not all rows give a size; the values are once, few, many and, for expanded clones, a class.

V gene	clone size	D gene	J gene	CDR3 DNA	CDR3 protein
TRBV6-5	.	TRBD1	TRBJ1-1	TGTGCCAGCAGTTACGCCGGCGACAGGGGTAGAGCTTTCTTT	CASSYAGDRGRAFF
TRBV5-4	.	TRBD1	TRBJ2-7	TGTGCCAGCAGCTGGGAGAGGGGGCTCGGCTCCTACGAGCAGTACTTC	CASSWERGLGSYEQYF
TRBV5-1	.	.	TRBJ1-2	TGCGCCAGCAGCCCCTTTGGGGGGGCTGGGTATGGCTACACCTTC	CASSPFGGAGYGYTF
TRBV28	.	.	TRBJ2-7	TGTGCCAGCAGTTCCTGGGGGCGGAGTAACTCCTACGAGCAGTACTTC	CASSSWGRSNSYEQYF
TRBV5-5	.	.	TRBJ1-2	TGTGCCAGCAGCTTTGGGGAGACTGGGGGCTACACCTTC	CASSFGETGGYTF
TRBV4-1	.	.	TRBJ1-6	TGCGCCAGCAGCCCCAAGCCCCTTGTAATAGTTTCACCCCTCCACTTT	CASSPKPLVIVSPLHF
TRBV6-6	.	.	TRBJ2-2	TGTGCCACGCAGGGGGGGTTGGTAGGCACCGGGGAGCTGTTTTTT	CATQGGLVGTGELFF
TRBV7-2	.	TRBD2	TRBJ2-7	TGTGCCAGCAGCCGTAGCGGGATTAGCTCCTACGAGCAGTACTTC	CASSRSGISSYEQYF
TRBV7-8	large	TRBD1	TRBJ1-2	TGTGCCAGCAGCTTAGCCGGGACAGGGGTCTATGGCTACACCTTC	CASSLAGTGVYGYTF
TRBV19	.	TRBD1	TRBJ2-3	TGTGCCAGTAGTATAACGCTAAGGGGGCTGGCGGATACGCAGTATTTT	CASSITLRGLADTQYF
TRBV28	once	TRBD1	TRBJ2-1	TGTGCCAGCAGCCCCACGGGACAGAATTTTCACAATGAGCAGTTCTTC	CASSPTGQNFHNEQFF
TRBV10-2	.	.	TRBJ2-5	TGCGCCAGCAGTGATAGACGGAACCAAGAGACCCAGTACTTC	CASSDRRNQETQYF
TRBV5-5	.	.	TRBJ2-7	TGTGCCAGCAGCTTGGGGCAGGGTCCCGAGCAGTACTTC	CASSLGQGPEQYF